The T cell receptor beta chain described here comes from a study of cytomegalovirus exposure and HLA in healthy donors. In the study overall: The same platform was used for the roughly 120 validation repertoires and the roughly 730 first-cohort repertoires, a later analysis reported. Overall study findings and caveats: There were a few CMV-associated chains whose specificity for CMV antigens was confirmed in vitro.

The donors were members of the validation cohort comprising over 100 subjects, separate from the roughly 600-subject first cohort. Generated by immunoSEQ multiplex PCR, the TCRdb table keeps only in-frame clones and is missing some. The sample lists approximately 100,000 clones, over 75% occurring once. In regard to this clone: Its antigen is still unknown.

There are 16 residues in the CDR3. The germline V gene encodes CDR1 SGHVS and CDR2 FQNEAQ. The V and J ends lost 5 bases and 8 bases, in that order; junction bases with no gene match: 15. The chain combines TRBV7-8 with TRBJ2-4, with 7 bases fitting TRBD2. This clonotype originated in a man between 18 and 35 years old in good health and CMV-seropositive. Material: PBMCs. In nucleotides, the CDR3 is TGTGCCAGCAGCCCCGTGGGAGGCGGCGGGAGTTACATTCAGTACTTC. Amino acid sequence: CASSPVGGGGSYIQYF.